These T cell receptor beta chains were read from a single sample in a study of cytomegalovirus exposure and HLA in healthy donors. The assay was immunoSEQ multiplex PCR, and TCRdb's table has in-frame clones only and misses some. The sample yields 80,000 to 95,000 clones, over 55% seen once. Sequencing was performed on PBMCs. All receptors come from a woman under 30 in good health and CMV-seropositive. CDR3s include the opening cysteine and the closing phenylalanine or tryptophan. D genes are given only for firm matches. Size is stated for part of the rows, as once, few or many counts, or as a class when the clone is expanded.

J gene | D gene | V gene | clone size | CDR3 protein | CDR3 DNA
TRBJ2-7 | TRBD2 | TRBV7-9 | once | CASSRLAGVYEQYF | TGTGCCAGCAGCCGACTAGCGGGAGTGTACGAGCAGTACTTC
TRBJ1-2 | NA | TRBV6-5 | NA | CASSETAKSGGYTF | TGTGCCAGCAGTGAAACTGCAAAATCCGGGGGCTACACCTTC
TRBJ2-5 | TRBD2 | TRBV4-1 | NA | CASSGLAGVVETQYF | TGCGCCAGCAGTGGACTAGCGGGAGTTGTGGAGACCCAGTACTTC
TRBJ2-2 | NA | TRBV5-4 | few | CASSSGQTGELFF | TGTGCCAGCAGCTCCGGACAGACCGGGGAGCTGTTTTTT
TRBJ2-4 | TRBD1 | TRBV2 | NA | CATGTGGQNIQYF | TGTGCAACCGGGACAGGGGGCCAAAACATTCAGTACTTC
TRBJ1-1 | TRBD1 | TRBV5-1 | once | CASRTGDRPEAFF | TGCGCCAGCAGAACAGGGGACCGCCCCGAAGCTTTCTTT
TRBJ2-1 | TRBD2 | TRBV7-9 | NA | CASSPTSGSYNEQFF | TGTGCCAGCAGCCCGACTAGCGGGAGCTACAATGAGCAGTTCTTC
TRBJ2-3 | TRBD2 | TRBV7-2 | NA | CASSFGTSGKGPDTQYF | TGTGCCAGCAGCTTCGGAACGAGCGGGAAGGGGCCAGATACGCAGTATTTT
TRBJ1-4 | NA | TRBV5-6 | NA | CASRSYGEREEKLFF | TGTGCCAGCAGGAGCTACGGGGAAAGAGAAGAAAAACTGTTTTTT
TRBJ2-1 | TRBD2 | TRBV2 | NA | CASSEELAGNEQFF | TGTGCCAGCAGTGAAGAACTAGCGGGCAATGAGCAGTTCTTC
TRBJ1-2 | NA | TRBV5-1 | few | CASSLAPANYGYTF | TGCGCCAGCAGCTTGGCCCCAGCTAACTATGGCTACACCTTC
TRBJ1-1 | TRBD1 | TRBV19 | NA | CASSTRRTGENTEAFF | TGTGCCAGTAGTACCCGTCGGACAGGTGAGAACACTGAAGCTTTCTTT
TRBJ1-6 | NA | TRBV9 | NA | CASSVSSGSVNSPLHF | TGTGCCAGCAGCGTCTCCTCCGGGAGCGTTAATTCACCCCTCCACTTT
TRBJ1-2 | TRBD1 | TRBV11-2 | NA | CASSSGQGWYGYTF | TGTGCCAGCAGCTCAGGACAGGGGTGGTATGGCTACACCTTC
TRBJ2-6 | NA | TRBV6-5 | NA | CASRGRVGANVLTF | TGTGCCAGCAGAGGCAGGGTTGGGGCCAACGTCCTGACTTTC
TRBJ1-2 | NA | TRBV7-2 | NA | CASSLYPQVIYGYTF | TGTGCCAGCAGCTTGTACCCCCAGGTTATCTATGGCTACACCTTC
TRBJ1-4 | NA | TRBV4-3 | few | CASSQDIGEKLFF | TGCGCCAGCAGCCAAGACATCGGTGAAAAACTGTTTTTT
TRBJ2-1 | TRBD2 | TRBV4-1 | NA | CASSQDIAGGTYNEQFF | TGCGCCAGCAGCCAAGATATAGCGGGGGGAACCTACAATGAGCAGTTCTTC
TRBJ2-5 | TRBD2 | TRBV11-3 | NA | CASSQGELAGGQETQYF | TGTGCCAGCAGCCAAGGGGAGCTAGCGGGGGGCCAAGAGACCCAGTACTTC
TRBJ1-6 | NA | TRBV10-3 | NA | CAISEGQNSPLHF | TGTGCCATCAGTGAGGGACAGAATTCACCCCTCCACTTT
TRBJ2-7 | TRBD2 | TRBV7-9 | NA | CASSYPGTTSEQYF | TGTGCCAGCAGCTACCCCGGGACTACTTCCGAGCAGTACTTC
TRBJ2-1 | TRBD2 | TRBV6-5 | NA | CASSSAGGVRNEQFF | TGTGCCAGCAGTTCGGCGGGGGGAGTGAGGAATGAGCAGTTCTTC
TRBJ1-4 | NA | TRBV7-6 | NA | CASSRDGLNEKLFF | TGTGCCAGCAGTCGAGACGGACTTAATGAAAAACTGTTTTTT
TRBJ2-7 | TRBD2 | TRBV7-8 | NA | CASSVTSGRRYEQYF | TGTGCCAGCAGCGTTACTAGCGGGAGACGGTACGAGCAGTACTTC
TRBJ1-3 | TRBD1 | TRBV7-2 | few | CASSLLTGLSGNTIYF | TGTGCCAGCAGCTTACTGACAGGGCTTTCTGGAAACACCATATATTTT
TRBJ2-6 | TRBD2 | TRBV4-3 | NA | CASSLRGGTGANVLTF | TGCGCCAGCAGCCTACGGGGGGGAACAGGGGCCAACGTCCTGACTTTC
TRBJ2-7 | NA | TRBV7-3 | NA | CASSLVPSPAIPLEQYF | TGTGCCAGCAGCCTCGTACCAAGCCCCGCTATCCCCCTCGAGCAGTACTTC
TRBJ2-4 | NA | TRBV5-1 | NA | CASRPEAAENIQYF | TGCGCCAGCAGGCCCGAGGCCGCCGAAAACATTCAGTACTTC
TRBJ2-3 | NA | TRBV6-5 | NA | CASSYGGREADTQYF | TGTGCCAGCAGTTATGGGGGGAGAGAGGCAGATACGCAGTATTTT
TRBJ2-7 | TRBD1 | TRBV7-2 | few | CASSLDRGRDEQYF | TGTGCCAGCAGCTTAGACAGGGGGCGCGACGAGCAGTACTTC
TRBJ2-7 | NA | TRBV6-6 | NA | CASRLLADSDEQYF | TGTGCCAGCAGGCTCCTAGCGGACAGTGACGAGCAGTACTTC
TRBJ1-5 | NA | TRBV6-1 | NA | CASSDDWITGYSNQPQHF | TGTGCCAGCAGTGACGACTGGATTACAGGGTATAGCAATCAGCCCCAGCATTTT
TRBJ1-5 | NA | TRBV6-6 | NA | CASGRPQHF | TGTGCCAGCGGGAGGCCCCAGCATTTT
TRBJ2-7 | TRBD2 | TRBV27 | NA | CASSVDSGRTYEQYF | TGTGCCAGCAGTGTTGACAGCGGGAGGACATACGAGCAGTACTTC
TRBJ2-5 | TRBD2 | TRBV29-1 | once | CSAGGGKETQYF | TGCAGCGCCGGGGGGGGAAAAGAGACCCAGTACTTC
TRBJ2-5 | NA | TRBV7-9 | NA | CASSAGGWETQYF | TGTGCCAGCAGTGCTGGAGGTTGGGAGACCCAGTACTTC
TRBJ2-7 | TRBD1 | TRBV27 | NA | CASSLGQGLDEQYF | TGTGCCAGCAGTTTAGGACAGGGGCTCGACGAGCAGTACTTC
TRBJ2-7 | TRBD2 | TRBV15 | NA | CATTAGGRAFREQYF | TGTGCCACCACGGCTGGCGGGAGGGCCTTCCGCGAGCAGTACTTC
TRBJ2-1 | TRBD2 | TRBV28 | once | CASSVGLADNEQFF | TGTGCCAGCAGTGTCGGACTAGCGGACAATGAGCAGTTCTTC
TRBJ1-2 | NA | TRBV13 | NA | CASSLRTVPNYGYTF | TGTGCCAGCAGCTTAAGAACAGTACCTAACTATGGCTACACCTTC
TRBJ1-1 | NA | TRBV5-6 | NA | CASSLAFSTEAFF | TGTGCCAGCAGCTTGGCCTTCAGCACTGAAGCTTTCTTT
TRBJ2-7 | NA | TRBV6-6 | NA | CASSYSQRARNEQYF | TGTGCCAGCAGTTACTCTCAGCGAGCTAGGAACGAGCAGTACTTC
TRBJ1-4 | NA | TRBV18 | NA | CASSPDSYNEKLFF | TGTGCCAGCTCACCCGACAGCTATAATGAAAAACTGTTTTTT
TRBJ1-3 | NA | TRBV5-5 | NA | CASSLRDTGNTIYF | TGTGCCAGCAGCTTGAGGGACACTGGAAACACCATATATTTT
TRBJ1-5 | TRBD1 | TRBV18 | NA | CASSSDRGSQPQHF | TGTGCCAGCTCGAGCGACAGGGGCAGTCAGCCCCAGCATTTT
TRBJ2-3 | TRBD2 | TRBV5-1 | NA | CASSFGRGGPDTQYF | TGCGCCAGCAGCTTTGGGCGGGGGGGCCCAGATACGCAGTATTTT
TRBJ1-1 | NA | TRBV7-2 | NA | CASSLVLVGASVTEAFF | TGTGCCAGCAGCTTAGTTTTGGTGGGGGCGAGTGTCACTGAAGCTTTCTTT
TRBJ2-7 | NA | TRBV10-2 | NA | CASSEGRPYEQYF | TGCGCCAGCAGTGAGGGGCGCCCCTACGAGCAGTACTTC
TRBJ2-1 | TRBD1 | TRBV2 | NA | CASRDRGTNEQFF | TGTGCCAGCCGGGACAGGGGGACCAATGAGCAGTTCTTC
TRBJ1-1 | TRBD1 | TRBV5-1 | NA | CASSPTGGGTEAFF | TGCGCCAGCAGTCCAACAGGGGGGGGGACTGAAGCTTTCTTT